This T cell receptor (beta chain) was found in a study of T-cell reconstitution after alpha-beta-depleted transplantation in children. The CDR3 is 16 residues long. V dropped 1 base and J dropped 6 bases, with 20 bases sitting between them. Germline CDR1 DFQATT, CDR2 SNEGSKA (reference sequence). A library of TCRbeta sequences, prepared with unique molecular identifiers, was generated. A single record per CDR3 protein comes from TCRdb applying MiXCR to the PCR reads. The table records approximately 400,000 distinct CDR3 sequences, about 11% of them present only once. The specimen comprised PBMCs from the stem cell graft donor, sampled from the stem cell graft. J is TRBJ2-3 and V is TRBV20-1; perhaps TRBD2 as D (7 bases). This TCR derives from a human donor who donated a stem cell graft to a child with acute myeloid leukemia. The CDR3 DNA reads TGCAGTGCTAGAGGCCGTAGGAAGCGGGACATCGATACGCAGTATTTT. This sequence encodes CSARGRRKRDIDTQYF.